A selection of T cell receptor beta chains follows, all from one sample in a study of blood T cell repertoires in COVID-19. Some clones are missing from TCRdb's copy, which holds only in-frame ones; the method was immunoSEQ multiplex PCR. Of about 160,000 clones in the sample, 81% were seen once. The sequencing input was PBMCs or T cells enriched from blood (not recorded which). The source of these receptors is a woman in her 40s with acute COVID-19. The CDR3 runs from the conserved cysteine through the conserved F or W. D genes are given only for firm matches. Only some rows state a clone size, as once, few, many or a class for expanded clones.

TRBV5-6,.,12,TRBJ1-2,.,TGTGCCAGCAGCGTAGGGGTCGGGGGCTACACCTTC,CASSVGVGGYTF
TRBV7-8,.,15,TRBJ2-7,.,TGTGCCAGCAGCCCGACTACAGCGGAGCTCTACGAGCAGTACTTC,CASSPTTAELYEQYF
TRBV10-3,.,14,TRBJ2-1,TRBD2,TGTGCCATCGGACTAGCGGGAGAGGAGGGTGAGCAGTTCTTC,CAIGLAGEEGEQFF
TRBV5-4,.,15,TRBJ2-3,TRBD2,TGTGCCAGCAGCTCGGGAGGGAGTTCAACAGATACGCAGTATTTT,CASSSGGSSTDTQYF
TRBV7-8,.,15,TRBJ2-1,.,TGTGCCAGCAGCTTAGGAACTAGTTTAGGCAATGAGCAGTTCTTC,CASSLGTSLGNEQFF
TRBV6-5,.,11,TRBJ2-3,.,TGTGCCAGTTCAGACACAGATACGCAGTATTTT,CASSDTDTQYF
TRBV27,.,15,TRBJ1-2,.,TGTGCCAGCAGTTCAACTTTACAGGACAACTATGGCTACACCTTC,CASSSTLQDNYGYTF
TRBV7-9,.,18,TRBJ2-1,TRBD2,TGTGCCAGCAGCTTACCGCTCCGGCTAGCGGGACTTCACAATGAGCAGTTCTTC,CASSLPLRLAGLHNEQFF
TRBV18,once,16,TRBJ1-3,TRBD1,TGTGCCAGCTCACCTTCAACAGGGGACTCTGGAAACACCATATATTTT,CASSPSTGDSGNTIYF
TRBV19,.,13,TRBJ2-2,.,TGTGCCAGTACTCCACTATACCCCGGGGAGCTGTTTTTT,CASTPLYPGELFF
TRBV7-9,.,17,TRBJ1-4,TRBD1,TGTGCCAGCAGCCCAGGGACAGGGGCATCAACTAATGAAAAACTGTTTTTT,CASSPGTGASTNEKLFF
TRBV5-6,.,13,TRBJ1-2,.,TGTGCCAGCAGCTTGGAACAGATCTATGGCTACACCTTC,CASSLEQIYGYTF
TRBV7-3,.,14,TRBJ2-1,.,TGTGCCAGCAGCTTAGCGGCGGGGTACAATGAGCAGTTCTTC,CASSLAAGYNEQFF